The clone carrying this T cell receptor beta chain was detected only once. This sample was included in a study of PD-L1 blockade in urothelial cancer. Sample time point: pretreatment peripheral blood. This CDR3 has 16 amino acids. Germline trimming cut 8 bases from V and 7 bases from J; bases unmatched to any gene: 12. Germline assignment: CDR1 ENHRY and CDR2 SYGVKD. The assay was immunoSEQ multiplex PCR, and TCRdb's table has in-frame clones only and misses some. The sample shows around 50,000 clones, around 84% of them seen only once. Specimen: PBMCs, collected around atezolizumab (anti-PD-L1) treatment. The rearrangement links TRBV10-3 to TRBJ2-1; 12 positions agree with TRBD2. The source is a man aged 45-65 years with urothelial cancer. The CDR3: CAIGMAASGGANEQFF. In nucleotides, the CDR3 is TGTGCCATCGGAATGGCGGCTAGCGGGGGGGCGAATGAGCAGTTCTTC.